This record concerns one T cell receptor (beta chain) sequence. Its antigen is undetermined. This sample is drawn from a study of blood T cells in healthy people across ages. General study points: Unknown donor CMV status possibly confounded expanded clonotype changes.

CDR3 length: 15 residues. CDR1 is MNHEY and CDR2 is SVGEGT in the germline V gene. V gave up 4 bases and J gave up 1 base, with 12 bases separating them. With a J-beta primer mix and a sample-barcoded 5' primer, a second PCR ran 7 to 11 cycles. Every cDNA molecule carried a tag from a template-switch adaptor bearing 12 random nucleotides. TCRdb reanalysed the 5' RACE reads using MiXCR and keeps one entry per CDR3 protein. Of some 1 million distinct CDR3 sequences in the sample, around 45% were seen once. This chain joins TRBV6-2 or TRBV6-3 and TRBJ2-3, with D hard to call. Sequencing input: blood. The sequence was collected from a woman in her sixties in good health. Written as DNA, the CDR3 is TGTGCCAGCAGTTGCTTTGTCTTCGGCACAGATACGCAGTATTTT. Encoded protein: CASSCFVFGTDTQYF.